The 7 T cell receptor beta chains below all came from one sample that was sequenced in a study of Graves' ophthalmopathy and Graves' hyperthyroidism. CDR3 regions of TCR beta were amplified from RNA transcripts. Investigators did first-round RT-PCR with HTBI primers, then second-round multiplex PCR. TCRdb re-called the multiplex PCR reads through MiXCR, storing one row per CDR3 protein. In the table there are 650,000 to 900,000 distinct CDR3 sequences, approximately 40% of which are singletons. Source material: peripheral blood. The origin of the receptors is an adult man with Graves' ophthalmopathy.

The CDR3 sequence: CASSYPPNGYTF. CDR3 coding DNA: TGTGCCAGCAGTTACCCCCCCAATGGCTACACCTTC. The rearrangement uses TRBV6-5 and TRBJ1-2; D gene unclear. The germline V gene encodes CDR1 MNHEY and CDR2 SVGAGI. The CDR3 is 12 amino acids. V dropped 2 bases and J dropped 6 bases, with 7 bases sitting between them.

The chain links TRBV12-1 to TRBJ1-4. TRBV12-1 is annotated as a pseudogene. This CDR3 has 16 residues. The CDR3 region is CASSFFRIGRNEKLFF. CDR3 bases: TGTGCCAGCAGCTTTTTTCGCATCGGGAGGAATGAAAAACTGTTTTTT.

CDR3 DNA: TGCGCCAGCAGGGACCCTGGGACGGGCGGTACTGAAGCTTTCTTT. Translating it yields CASRDPGTGGTEAFF. The gene calls are TRBV10-2 and TRBJ1-1, with D possibly TRBD1 on 5 matching bases. Germline values: CDR1 WSHSY, CDR2 SAAADI. The CDR3 is made up of 15 amino acids. Trimming removed 6 bases at V and 5 bases at J, with 19 bases between.

To note about this clonotype: The junction does not match germline at one end; this may be a read error. The chain links TRBV20-1 to TRBJ2-5; D unresolved. The germline CDR1 and CDR2 sequences are DFQATT and SNEGSKA (reference sequence). The CDR3 contains 15 residues. The CDR3 region is CSARETANTEETPYF. The CDR3 DNA sequence: TGCAGTGCTAGAGAAACAGCGAACACTGAAGAGACCCCGTACTTC.

This clonotype was detected only a few times. V usage is TRBV7-9 and J usage is TRBJ1-1; D might be TRBD1 (5 bases). Germline CDR1 is SEHNR and CDR2 is FQNEAQ (reference sequence). The V end was cut by 6 bases, the J end by 4 bases, with 12 bases between. This CDR3 region has 13 residues. The CDR3 region has the DNA TGTGCCAGCAGGCCTGACAGTTTCACTGAAGCTTTCTTT. Translating gives CASRPDSFTEAFF.

This sequence joins TRBV27 and TRBJ1-2, with 7 bases identical to TRBD1. The germline CDR1 and CDR2 sequences are MNHEY and SMNVEV (reference sequence). This CDR3 has 16 amino acids. The trim removed 3 bases at V and 4 bases at J, leaving 11 bases unmatched. The CDR3 coding sequence is TGTGCCAGCAGTTTTACCCCACAGGGGCATGGCTATGGCTACACCTTC. It translates to CASSFTPQGHGYGYTF.

The chain has TRBV7-9 and TRBJ1-2; D gene ambiguous. Germline V gives CDR1 SEHNR, CDR2 FQNEAQ (reference sequence). The CDR3 is 13 residues long. V lost 6 bases and J lost 5, with 13 bases in between. CDR3 amino acids: CASRTTAGYGYTF. The CDR3 nucleotides are TGTGCCAGCAGAACGACCGCGGGGTATGGCTACACCTTC. Looking up the rest from reference TRBV7-9 and TRBJ1-2 gives the full variable domain: DTGVSQNPRHKITKRGQNVTFRCDPISEHNRLYWYRQTLGQGPEFLTYFQNEAQLEKSRLLSDRFSAERPKGSFSTLEIQRTEQGDSAMYLCASRTTAGYGYTFGSGTRLTVV.